This TCR beta chain was captured in a study of blood T cell repertoires in COVID-19. Study background: COVID-19 samples collected from the United States, Italy and Spain covered acute and convalescent phases. The cDNA or gDNA used as material had been derived from T cells, B-cell-depleted T cells, or PBMCs.

Germline assignment: CDR1 SNHLY and CDR2 FYNNEI. The CDR3 covers 14 residues. Unmatched junction bases numbered 9, after V lost 7 bases and J lost 7 bases. In the original workflow: Quantification of nucleated cells was approximated via reference gene primer amplification. Libraries were prepared by immunoSEQ multiplex PCR; TCRdb keeps only in-frame clonotypes and omits some of them. V and J calls and clone size are copied from that table; D and trimming were computed from the DNA. The sample holds a few hundred thousand clones, around 86% seen once. This receptor was identified in a man in his 60s with acute or convalescent COVID-19. The V call is TRBV2, the J call TRBJ2-1, with 8 nucleotides matching TRBD2. The sequenced material came from peripheral blood. The CDR3 DNA reads TGTGCCAGCACTCCGGGGGGGCCACCGAATGAGCAGTTCTTC. Translation gives CASTPGGPPNEQFF.